This TCR beta chain derives from a study of blood T cell repertoires in COVID-19 (dated by TCRdb to about 2020). Looking at the study overall: The collaborator samples originated in the United States, Italy and Spain and spanned the acute and convalescent phases of COVID-19. The material from the prospective study consisted of cDNA or gDNA derived from T cells, B-cell-depleted T cells, or PBMCs. Sample metadata almost always included a de-identified subject ID, COVID-19 status, age in years and sex. The dataset comprised deeply sampled blood TCRbeta repertoires from subjects exposed to, actively infected with, or recovered from COVID-19. The repertoires were made available in a free public database intended to serve as a resource for research on the immune response to SARS-CoV-2. Where available, HLA class I and class II types were taken from metadata supplied by the sample provider and were not determined by assay-based typing. The samples were drawn from two sources: the first 160 participants of the ongoing ImmuneRACE study, and 1,000 to 1,500 subjects contributed by 6 global collaborators. The research as a whole found: How much clinical and demographic metadata was included differed by source and by participant, and the metadata was provided uncurated.

TCRbeta CDR3 regions were amplified from genomic DNA using the immunoSEQ Assay, a bias-controlled multiplex PCR. The authors' pipeline ran thus. Within the assay, amplification of reference gene primers was used to estimate how many nucleated cells each sample contained. Sequence reads were collapsed and filtered to measure the absolute abundance of every unique TCRbeta CDR3 rearrangement. For each sample, productive Simpson clonality was calculated by taking the square root of Simpson's diversity index across productive rearrangements. The source is immuneACCESS, and TCRdb retained only in-frame sequences with V and J called. Part of the clones is not carried over; for the studies checked, unresolved V genes explain less than half of this, and the remainder is unexplained. V, J and clone size were drawn from that table, and D and trimming were deduced from the DNA. The sample records around 94,000 clones, around nine tenths of which are singletons. The top ten hold 3% of the sample.

Spanning cysteine to phenylalanine, the CDR3 consists of 18 amino acids. The DNA shown is the 54-base CDR3, in frame from base 1. This clone came up once. Which antigen it targets is not known. Within one base of it there is no much larger clone, and no base qualities were kept. The collaborating institutions used their own protocols to collect whole blood in K2EDTA tubes. For TCRbeta analysis, collaborator samples were shipped as frozen whole blood, as isolated PBMCs, or as DNA extracted from either sample type. The receptor was isolated from a man aged 50 to 60 with active or convalescent COVID-19. Material: peripheral blood. The V and J genes are TRBV21-1 and TRBJ1-1; whether TRBD1, the table's D call, matches the DNA was not checked. TRBV21-1 represents a pseudogene. For the CDR3, the sequence is CASSPGAGDRGRVVEAFF. The nucleotide sequence reads TGTGCCAGCAGTCCGGGCGCGGGGGACAGGGGGCGAGTGGTTGAAGCTTTCTTT.